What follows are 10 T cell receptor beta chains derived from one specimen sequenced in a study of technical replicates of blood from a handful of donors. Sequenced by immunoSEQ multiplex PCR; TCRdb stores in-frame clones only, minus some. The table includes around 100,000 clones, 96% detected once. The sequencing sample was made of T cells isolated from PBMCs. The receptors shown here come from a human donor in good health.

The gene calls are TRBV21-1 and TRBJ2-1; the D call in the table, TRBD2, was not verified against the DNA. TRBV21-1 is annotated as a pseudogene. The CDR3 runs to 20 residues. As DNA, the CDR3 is TGTGCCAGCAGCTGGGGACGATCCGCAGGTATGCGGGAAACCTACAATGAGCAGTTCTTC. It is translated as CASSWGRSAGMRETYNEQFF.

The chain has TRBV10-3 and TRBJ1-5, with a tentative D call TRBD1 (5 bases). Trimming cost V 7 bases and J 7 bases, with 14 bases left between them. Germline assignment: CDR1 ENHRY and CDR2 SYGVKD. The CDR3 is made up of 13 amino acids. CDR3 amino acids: CAINENGGQPQHF. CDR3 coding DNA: TGTGCCATCAACGAAAATGGGGGGCAGCCCCAGCATTTT.

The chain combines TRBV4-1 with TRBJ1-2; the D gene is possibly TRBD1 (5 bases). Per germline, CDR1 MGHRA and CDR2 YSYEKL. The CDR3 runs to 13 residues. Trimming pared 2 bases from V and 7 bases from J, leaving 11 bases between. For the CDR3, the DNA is TGCGCCAGCAGCCAACCGGGGGTCCGTGGCTACACCTTC. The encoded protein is CASSQPGVRGYTF.

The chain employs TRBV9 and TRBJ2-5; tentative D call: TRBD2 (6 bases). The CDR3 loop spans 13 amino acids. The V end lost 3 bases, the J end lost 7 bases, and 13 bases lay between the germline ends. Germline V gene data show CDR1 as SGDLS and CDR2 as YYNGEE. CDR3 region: CASSGPLGGTQYF. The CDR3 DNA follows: TGTGCCAGCAGCGGCCCCCTGGGAGGGACCCAGTACTTC.

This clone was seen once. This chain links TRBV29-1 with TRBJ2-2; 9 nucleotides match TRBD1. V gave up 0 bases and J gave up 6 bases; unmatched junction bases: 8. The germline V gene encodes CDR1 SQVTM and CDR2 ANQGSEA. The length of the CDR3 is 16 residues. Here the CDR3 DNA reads TGCAGCGTTGAAGAGCACCGGGACAGGGTCCCCGGGGAGCTGTTTTTT. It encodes CSVEEHRDRVPGELFF.

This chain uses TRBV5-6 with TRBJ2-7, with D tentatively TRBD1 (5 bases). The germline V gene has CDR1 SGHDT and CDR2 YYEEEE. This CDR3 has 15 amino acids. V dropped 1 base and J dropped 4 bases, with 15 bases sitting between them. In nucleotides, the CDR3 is TGTGCCAGCAGCTTGTCAGGGAATATTCGATACGAGCAGTACTTC. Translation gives CASSLSGNIRYEQYF.

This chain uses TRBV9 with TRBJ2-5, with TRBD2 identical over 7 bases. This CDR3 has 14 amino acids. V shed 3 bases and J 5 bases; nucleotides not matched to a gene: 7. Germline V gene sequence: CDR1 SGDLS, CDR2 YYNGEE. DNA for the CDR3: TGTGCCAGCAGCGGACGGGACTATTGGGAGACCCAGTACTTC. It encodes CASSGRDYWETQYF. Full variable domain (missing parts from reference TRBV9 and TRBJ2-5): DSGVTQTPKHLITATGQRVTLRCSPRSGDLSVYWYQQSLDQGLQFLIQYYNGEERAKGNILERFSAQQFPDLHSELNLSSLELGDSALYFCASSGRDYWETQYFGPGTRLLVL.

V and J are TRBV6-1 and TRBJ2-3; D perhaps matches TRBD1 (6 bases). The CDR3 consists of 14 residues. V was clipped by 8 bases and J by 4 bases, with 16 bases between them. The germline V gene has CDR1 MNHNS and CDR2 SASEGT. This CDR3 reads CASGSTGIPDTQYF. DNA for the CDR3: TGTGCCAGCGGCTCCACAGGGATCCCAGATACGCAGTATTTT.

The CDR3 loop is CASREGRATDTQYF. CDR3 nucleotides: TGTGCCAGCAGGGAGGGGCGTGCCACAGATACGCAGTATTTT. The chain couples TRBV6-1 to TRBJ2-3; the D gene is possibly TRBD2 (6 bases). CDR1 and CDR2 (germline): MNHNS, SASEGT. Trimming took off 6 bases at V and 2 bases at J, with 12 bases between the two ends. The CDR3 consists of 14 residues.

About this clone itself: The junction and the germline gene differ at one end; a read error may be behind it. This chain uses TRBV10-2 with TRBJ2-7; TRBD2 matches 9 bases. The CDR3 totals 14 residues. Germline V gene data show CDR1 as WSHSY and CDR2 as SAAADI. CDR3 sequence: CASSESWGGSGGTF. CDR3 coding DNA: TGCGCCAGCAGTGAGTCTTGGGGAGGTAGCGGGGGAACCTTC.